These 25 T cell receptor beta chains share one sample of origin, sequenced in a study of cytomegalovirus exposure and HLA in healthy donors. PCR employed 60 Vbeta and 13 Jbeta primers. This table comes from immunoSEQ multiplex PCR, and its TCRdb copy is limited to in-frame clones, with some not included. The sample yields about 160,000 clones, 80% to 90% seen once. Sequenced input: PBMCs. Source of these receptors: a woman younger than 35 in good health and CMV-seronegative.

V gene TRBV2 combines with J gene TRBJ2-4; D may be TRBD1 (6 bases). The CDR3 sequence is 16 residues long. Between the trimmed V and J ends, which lost 3 bases and 1 base, there was a span of 13 bases. Germline V gene lookup returns CDR1 SNHLY and CDR2 FYNNEI. The CDR3 here is CASSDWGLGAKNIQYF. DNA of the CDR3: TGTGCCAGCAGTGACTGGGGGCTCGGGGCCAAAAACATTCAGTACTTC.

V and J are TRBV4-2 and TRBJ1-3; the D is unclear. The CDR3 is 16 amino acids. V was pared by 0 bases and J by 2 bases, with 11 bases between. The germline V gene has CDR1 LGHNA and CDR2 YNFKEQ. The CDR3 protein is CASSQEQARTGNTIYF. DNA for the CDR3: TGTGCCAGCAGCCAAGAGCAGGCCAGGACTGGAAACACCATATATTTT.

The V and J genes are TRBV5-1 and TRBJ2-5, with 11 bases matching TRBD1. The trim removed 2 bases at V and 2 bases at J, leaving 5 bases unmatched. The CDR3 sequence is 16 residues long. The germline CDR1 and CDR2 sequences are SGHRS and YFSETQ. The CDR3 sequence: CASSLAGTGGQETQYF. The CDR3 DNA sequence: TGCGCCAGCAGCTTAGCAGGGACAGGGGGTCAAGAGACCCAGTACTTC.

The J gene is TRBJ2-7, the V gene TRBV28; D is undetermined. The CDR3 runs 14 residues. The germline V gene has CDR1 MDHEN and CDR2 SYDVKM. Trimming took 5 bases from V and 2 from J, leaving 13 bases between them. CDR3 coding DNA: TGTGCCAGCAGTCCCGCCCTAGGAACCTACGAGCAGTACTTC. It specifies CASSPALGTYEQYF.

This sequence joins TRBV7-6 and TRBJ2-5, with 7 positions matching TRBD1. CDR3 length equals 14 residues. Germline assignment: CDR1 SGHVS and CDR2 FNYEAQ. V was pared by 3 bases and J by 4 bases, with 5 bases of the junction left unmatched. DNA of the CDR3: TGTGCCAGCAGCTTTACAGGGGTCGGAGAGACCCAGTACTTC. Translating it yields CASSFTGVGETQYF.

V and J are TRBV19 and TRBJ2-2, with 9 bases matching TRBD2. Germline V gene sequence: CDR1 LNHDA, CDR2 SQIVND (reference sequence). This CDR3 region has 16 residues. The ends lost 3 bases at V and 7 bases at J; junction bases unmatched: 9. CDR3 protein: CASSISAGGRHGELFF. CDR3 coding DNA: TGTGCCAGTAGTATTTCAGCGGGAGGCCGTCACGGGGAGCTGTTTTTT.

The chain employs TRBV2 and TRBJ1-1; D remains unclear. Trimming shortened V by 7 bases and J by 1 base, and 13 bases separated the two germline ends. Germline CDR1 SNHLY, CDR2 FYNNEI. This CDR3 comprises 14 residues. CDR3 DNA: TGTGCCAGCACTCCAGGTCGGCAGAACACTGAAGCTTTCTTT. This translates into CASTPGRQNTEAFF. Full variable domain (outside the CDR3, taken from reference TRBV2 and TRBJ1-1): EPEVTQTPSHQVTQMGQEVILRCVPISNHLYFYWYRQILGQKVEFLVSFYNNEISEKSEIFDDQFSVERPDGSNFTLKIRSTKLEDSAMYFCASTPGRQNTEAFFGQGTRLTVV.

This chain links TRBV7-2 with TRBJ2-1, with 12 nucleotides matching TRBD2. V gave up 2 bases and J gave up 4 bases; unmatched junction bases: 6. CDR3 length: 17 residues. Germline values: CDR1 SGHTA, CDR2 FQGNSA. The CDR3 protein is CASSLRTSGTFYNEQFF. The CDR3 region has the DNA TGTGCCAGCAGCTTACGGACTAGCGGGACGTTTTACAATGAGCAGTTCTTC.

This chain uses TRBV4-1 with TRBJ2-7; the match to TRBD2 covers 8 bases. Germline assignment: CDR1 MGHRA and CDR2 YSYEKL. CDR3 length: 15 amino acids. V lost 4 bases and J lost 6; bases outside the gene matches: 11. The CDR3 DNA sequence: TGCGCCAGCAGCCTTGGAGTGGCGGGAGGACGCGAGCAGTACTTC. Residues: CASSLGVAGGREQYF.

The chain has TRBV27 and TRBJ1-1; 8 nucleotides match TRBD1. J was trimmed by 1 base and V by 6 bases; bases with no gene match: 4. CDR1 is MNHEY, CDR2 SMNVEV, per germline (reference sequence). CDR3 length: 14 amino acids. The CDR3 DNA reads as TGTGCCAGCAGCCGAGACAGGGGGAACACTGAAGCTTTCTTT. Amino acids: CASSRDRGNTEAFF.

This chain links TRBV5-5 with TRBJ2-2; 8 bases line up with TRBD1. Germline values: CDR1 SGHKS, CDR2 YYEKEE (reference sequence). With V trimmed by 1 base and J by 4 bases, 3 bases remained unmatched. The CDR3 is made up of 15 amino acids. This CDR3 is CASSLWTGTTGELFF. CDR3 coding DNA: TGTGCCAGCAGCTTGTGGACAGGGACCACCGGGGAGCTGTTTTTT.

As regards this clone: One end of the junction varies from germline; a read error may be responsible. This sequence joins TRBV11-3 and TRBJ2-2; D is perhaps TRBD2 (6 bases). The CDR3 is 13 residues long. CDR1 is SGHNT and CDR2 is YENEEA in the germline V gene. CDR3 sequence: CTSSPWGAGELFF. The DNA for the CDR3 is TGTACCAGCAGCCCATGGGGGGCCGGGGAGCTGTTTTTT.

A single count supports this clone. One end of the junction varies from germline; a read error may be responsible. The rearrangement joins TRBV6-4 to TRBJ1-4; perhaps TRBD1 as D (6 bases). Germline loops: CDR1 MRHNA, CDR2 SNTAGT. CDR3 length equals 15 residues. CDR3 coding DNA: TGTGCCAGCAGCGAATCGTCAGGGGAACATGAAAAACTGCTTTTT. Encoded protein: CASSESSGEHEKLLF.

This chain links TRBV7-2 with TRBJ2-7, with TRBD2 as a possible D gene (5 bases). The germline CDR1 and CDR2 sequences are SGHTA and FQGNSA. The CDR3 runs to 14 residues. V was pared by 2 bases and J by 0 bases, with 8 bases between. CDR3 sequence reads: CASSLTGISYEQYF. The CDR3 region has the DNA TGTGCCAGCAGCTTAACGGGGATCTCCTACGAGCAGTACTTC.

The table lists this clone with a few counts. The chain's CDR3 is CASRTTGGNPEAFF. In DNA, the CDR3 is TGTGCCAGCAGGACGACAGGGGGCAACCCTGAAGCTTTCTTT. The chain links TRBV6-6 to TRBJ1-1, with 10 bases lining up with TRBD1. Germline CDR1 is MNHNY and CDR2 is SVGAGI (reference sequence). V dropped 6 bases and J dropped 6; count of bases not matched to a gene: 7. The CDR3 has 14 residues.

J is TRBJ2-1 and V is TRBV4-2; TRBD1 matches at 7 bases. The CDR3 has 15 amino acids. Trimming removed 2 bases from V and 4 bases from J; junction bases left unmatched: 5. The germline V gene encodes CDR1 LGHNA and CDR2 YNFKEQ. CDR3 protein: CASSQTGTVYNEQFF. DNA for the CDR3: TGTGCCAGCAGCCAAACCGGGACAGTATACAATGAGCAGTTCTTC.

This chain joins TRBV4-1 and TRBJ2-5; 12 bases are shared with TRBD2. Germline V lookup: CDR1 MGHRA, CDR2 YSYEKL. J was trimmed by 2 bases and V by 4 bases; bases with no gene match: 14. CDR3 length equals 19 residues. CDR3 coding DNA: TGCGCCAGCAGCCTCCGGACTAGCGGGGCCCGAGCGACACAAGAGACCCAGTACTTC. Its protein is CASSLRTSGARATQETQYF.

J is TRBJ2-7 and V is TRBV5-5, with 10 bases aligning to TRBD2. The ends lost 3 bases at V and 0 bases at J; junction bases unmatched: 3. Germline values: CDR1 SGHKS, CDR2 YYEKEE (reference sequence). The CDR3 has 15 amino acids. This CDR3 reads CASSSGLAISYEQYF. CDR3 DNA: TGTGCCAGCAGCTCGGGACTAGCGATCTCCTACGAGCAGTACTTC.

The chain links TRBV7-9 to TRBJ1-4, with D possibly being TRBD1 (6 bases). The length of the CDR3 is 14 residues. The V gene's germline CDR1 is SEHNR and CDR2 FQNEAQ (reference sequence). V dropped 4 bases and J dropped 3 bases, with 9 bases sitting between them. This CDR3 is CASSSQGPNEKLFF. CDR3 DNA: TGTGCCAGCAGCTCGCAGGGGCCTAATGAAAAACTGTTTTTT.

This chain links TRBV9 with TRBJ2-1; 9 nucleotides match TRBD2. CDR1 is SGDLS, CDR2 YYNGEE, per germline. The CDR3 runs to 15 residues. V lost 2 bases, J lost 4 bases, and 4 bases stayed unmatched. CDR3 loop: CASSVAGGPYNEQFF. The CDR3 coding sequence is TGTGCCAGCAGCGTGGCGGGAGGGCCTTACAATGAGCAGTTCTTC.

The V and J genes are TRBV6-4 and TRBJ2-1, with D perhaps matching TRBD2 (6 bases). From germline, CDR1 is MRHNA and CDR2 SNTAGT. The CDR3 consists of 16 residues. Trimming pared 6 bases from V and 0 bases from J, leaving 15 bases between. The CDR3 here is CASSPWGVSSYNEQFF. Written as DNA, the CDR3 is TGTGCCAGCAGCCCCTGGGGGGTAAGCTCCTACAATGAGCAGTTCTTC.

The CDR3 DNA is TGTGCCAGCAGAGCTCTCTTGGGCACAGATACGCAGTATTTT. It is translated as CASRALLGTDTQYF. The V and J genes are TRBV7-9 and TRBJ2-3; D not certain. Per the germline V gene, CDR1 is SEHNR and CDR2 is FQNEAQ (reference sequence). Deletions cut 6 bases from V and 1 base from J, with 11 bases between. CDR3 length: 14 amino acids.

The V and J genes are TRBV5-1 and TRBJ2-5; D is perhaps TRBD1 (7 bases). CDR3 size: 14 residues. The V and J ends lost 4 bases and 1 base respectively, with 11 bases between them. The germline V gene has CDR1 SGHRS and CDR2 YFSETQ. The CDR3 coding sequence is TGCGCCAGCAGCGCGGGGACAGCCCAAGAGACCCAGTACTTC. It specifies CASSAGTAQETQYF.

The rearrangement joins TRBV29-1 to TRBJ2-7, with a possible D match to TRBD2 (5 bases). The germline gives CDR1 SQVTM, CDR2 ANQGSEA. The CDR3 totals 11 residues. V was clipped by 2 bases and J by 12 bases, with 14 bases between them. Here the CDR3 reads CSVEQAGRGYF. In nucleotides, the CDR3 is TGCAGCGTTGAACAGGCCGGCCGGGGGTACTTC.

CDR3 region: CASSIYAGGQETQYF. CDR3 DNA: TGTGCCAGTAGTATATACGCGGGGGGTCAAGAGACCCAGTACTTC. The chain recombines TRBV19 with TRBJ2-5, with 8 nucleotides matching TRBD2. Trimming removed 2 bases from V and 2 bases from J; junction bases left unmatched: 4. Germline V gives CDR1 LNHDA, CDR2 SQIVND (reference sequence). There are 15 residues in the CDR3.